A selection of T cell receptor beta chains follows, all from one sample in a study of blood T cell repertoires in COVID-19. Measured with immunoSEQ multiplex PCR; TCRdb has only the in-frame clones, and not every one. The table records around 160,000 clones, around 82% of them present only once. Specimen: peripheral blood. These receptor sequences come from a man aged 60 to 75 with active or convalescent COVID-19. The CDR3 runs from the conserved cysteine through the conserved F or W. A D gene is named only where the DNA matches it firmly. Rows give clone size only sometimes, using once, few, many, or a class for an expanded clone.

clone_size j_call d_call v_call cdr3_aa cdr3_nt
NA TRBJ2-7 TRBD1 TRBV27 CASSPWTGPYEQYF TGTGCCAGCAGTCCGTGGACAGGGCCCTACGAGCAGTACTTC
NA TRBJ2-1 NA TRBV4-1 CASSQGAEQFF TGCGCCAGCAGCCAAGGGGCAGAGCAGTTCTTC
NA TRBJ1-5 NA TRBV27 CASSLSWADQPQHF TGTGCCAGCAGTTTATCGTGGGCCGATCAGCCCCAGCATTTT
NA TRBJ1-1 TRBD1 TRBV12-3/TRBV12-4 CASSITGDTEAFF TGTGCCAGCAGTATCACAGGGGACACTGAAGCTTTCTTT
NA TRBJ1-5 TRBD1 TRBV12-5 CASGTGANQPQHF TGTGCTAGTGGAACAGGGGCCAATCAGCCCCAGCATTTT
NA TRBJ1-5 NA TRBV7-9 CASSFSSNQPQHF TGTGCCAGCAGCTTTAGTAGCAATCAGCCCCAGCATTTT
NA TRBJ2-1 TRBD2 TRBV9 CASSPLASGVYNEQFF TGTGCCAGCAGCCCCTTGGCTAGCGGGGTTTACAATGAGCAGTTCTTC
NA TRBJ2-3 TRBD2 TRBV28 CASSLGLGRQYF TGTGCCAGCAGTTTAGGACTAGGGCGGCAGTATTTT
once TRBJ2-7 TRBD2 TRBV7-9 CASSLNPSGSPYSYEQYF TGTGCCAGCAGCTTAAATCCTAGCGGGAGCCCCTACTCCTACGAGCAGTACTTC
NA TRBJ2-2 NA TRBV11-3 CASSLQGPNTGELFF TGTGCCAGCAGCTTACAGGGCCCGAACACCGGGGAGCTGTTTTTT
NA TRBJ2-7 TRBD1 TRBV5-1 CASSKTNSDRGLNTPRAYEQYF TGCGCCAGCAGCAAAACTAACTCGGACAGGGGGCTTAATACCCCACGAGCCTACGAGCAGTACTTC
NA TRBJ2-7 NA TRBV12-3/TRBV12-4 CASSARQAGEQYF TGTGCCAGCAGTGCCCGACAGGCTGGCGAGCAGTACTTC
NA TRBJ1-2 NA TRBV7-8 CASSLAQGGYTF TGTGCCAGCAGCTTAGCACAGGGAGGCTACACCTTC
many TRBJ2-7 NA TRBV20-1 CSASRSWRGSYEQYF TGCAGTGCTAGTAGGAGTTGGCGGGGATCCTACGAGCAGTACTTC
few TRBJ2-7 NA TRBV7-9 CASSLSGDYEQYF TGTGCCAGCAGCTTGTCGGGGGACTACGAGCAGTACTTC
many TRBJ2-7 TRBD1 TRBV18 CASSPPGDSRAGYF TGTGCCAGCTCACCCCCTGGGGACAGTAGGGCTGGGTACTTC
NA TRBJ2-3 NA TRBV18 CASSPDTITDTQYF TGTGCCAGCTCACCCGACACAATCACAGATACGCAGTATTTT
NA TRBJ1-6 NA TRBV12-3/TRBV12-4 CASSLRPGSPLHF TGTGCCAGCAGTTTACGACCGGGTTCACCCCTCCACTTT
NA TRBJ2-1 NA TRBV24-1 CATSEPGTSNEQFF TGTGCCACCAGTGAACCCGGGACAAGCAATGAGCAGTTCTTC
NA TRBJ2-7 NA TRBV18 CASSPPSGFDEQYF TGTGCCAGCTCACCCCCCTCAGGGTTCGACGAGCAGTACTTC
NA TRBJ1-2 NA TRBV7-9 CASSRETDGYTF TGTGCCAGCAGCCGAGAGACAGATGGCTACACCTTC
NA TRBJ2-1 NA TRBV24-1 CATSDDSAQSYNEQFF TGTGCCACCAGTGATGACAGCGCCCAGTCCTACAATGAGCAGTTCTTC
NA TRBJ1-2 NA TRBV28 CASSSGEKGYTF TGTGCCAGCAGTTCCGGGGAAAAGGGCTACACCTTC
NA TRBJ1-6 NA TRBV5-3 CARSTQGTRSSSPLHF TGTGCCAGAAGCACACAGGGAACCCGCTCGAGTTCACCCCTCCACTTT
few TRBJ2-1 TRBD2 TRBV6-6 CASTRLAGGFNEQFF TGTGCCAGCACGCGGCTAGCGGGAGGCTTCAATGAGCAGTTCTTC
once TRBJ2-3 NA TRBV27 CASSLSRWEGGVDTQYF TGTGCCAGCAGTTTATCGCGGTGGGAGGGGGGAGTAGATACGCAGTATTTT